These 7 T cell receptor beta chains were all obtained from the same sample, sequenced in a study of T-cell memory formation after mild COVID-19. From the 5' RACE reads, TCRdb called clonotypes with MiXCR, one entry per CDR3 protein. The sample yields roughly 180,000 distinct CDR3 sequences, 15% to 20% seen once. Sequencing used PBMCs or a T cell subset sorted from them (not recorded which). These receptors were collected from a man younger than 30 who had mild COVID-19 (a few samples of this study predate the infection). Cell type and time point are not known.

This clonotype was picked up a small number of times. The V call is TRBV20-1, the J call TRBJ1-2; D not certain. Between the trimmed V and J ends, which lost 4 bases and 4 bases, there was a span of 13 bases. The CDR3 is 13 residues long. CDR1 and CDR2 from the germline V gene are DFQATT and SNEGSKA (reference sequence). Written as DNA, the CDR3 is TGCAGTGCTACGGACGGAACGGCCTATGGCTACACCTTC. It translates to CSATDGTAYGYTF.

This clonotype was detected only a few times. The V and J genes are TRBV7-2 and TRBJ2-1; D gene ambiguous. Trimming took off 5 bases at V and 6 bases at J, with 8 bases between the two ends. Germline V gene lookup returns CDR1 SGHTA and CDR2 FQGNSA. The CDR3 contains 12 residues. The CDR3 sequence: CASSTTRNEQFF. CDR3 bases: TGTGCCAGCAGCACCACACGCAATGAGCAGTTCTTC.

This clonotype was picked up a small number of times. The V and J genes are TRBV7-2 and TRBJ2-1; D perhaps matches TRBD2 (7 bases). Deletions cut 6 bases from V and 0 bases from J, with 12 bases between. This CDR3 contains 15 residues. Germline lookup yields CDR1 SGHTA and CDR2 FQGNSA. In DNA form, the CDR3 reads TGTGCCAGCAGGGAGGGGGGGAGCTCCTACAATGAGCAGTTCTTC. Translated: CASREGGSSYNEQFF.

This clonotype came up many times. The CDR3 DNA sequence: TGTGCCAGCAGCACAGGGAACACTGAAGCTTTCTTT. Its translation is CASSTGNTEAFF. The genes are TRBV7-8 and TRBJ1-1; perhaps TRBD1 as D (5 bases). V was shortened by 5 bases and J by 1 base, with 5 bases between the two germline ends. Germline loops: CDR1 SGHVS, CDR2 FQNEAQ. The CDR3 contains 12 residues.

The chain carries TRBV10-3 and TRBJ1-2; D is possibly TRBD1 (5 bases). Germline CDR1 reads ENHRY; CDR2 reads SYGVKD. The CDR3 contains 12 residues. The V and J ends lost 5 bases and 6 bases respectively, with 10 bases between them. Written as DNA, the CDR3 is TGTGCCATCAGTCAGGGAGCCAATGGCTACACCTTC. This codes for CAISQGANGYTF.

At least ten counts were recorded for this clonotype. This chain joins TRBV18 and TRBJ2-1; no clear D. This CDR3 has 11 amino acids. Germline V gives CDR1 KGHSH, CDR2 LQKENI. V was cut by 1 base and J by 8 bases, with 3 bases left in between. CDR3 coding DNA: TGTGCCAGCTCACCACTTGATGAGCAGTTCTTC. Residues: CASSPLDEQFF.

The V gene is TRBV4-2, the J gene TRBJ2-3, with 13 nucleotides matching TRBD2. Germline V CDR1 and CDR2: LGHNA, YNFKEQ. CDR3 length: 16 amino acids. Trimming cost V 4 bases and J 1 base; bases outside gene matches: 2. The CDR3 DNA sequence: TGTGCCAGCAGCCGGACTAGCGGGGGCCGCACAGATACGCAGTATTTT. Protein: CASSRTSGGRTDTQYF.